This T cell receptor (beta chain) was documented in a study of response to subunit inactivated influenza vaccine. TCRdb itself ran the RT-PCR reads through MiXCR, one entry per CDR3 protein. The data contain under 800,000 distinct CDR3 sequences, approximately 15% of them singletons. Study-level points and caveats: New T cells are recruited in small numbers by each seasonal influenza vaccination, according to the authors' suggestion.

Notes on this clonotype: Its antigen is not known.

The sample in question was PBMCs from blood, obtained 14 to 15 days before vaccination. The receptor comes from a middle-aged man who received an inactivated influenza vaccine.

Here the CDR3 reads CASSSALDRVHEQYF. The CDR3 bases are TGTGCCAGCAGTTCAGCATTAGACAGGGTGCACGAGCAGTACTTC. J is TRBJ2-7 and V is TRBV7-2; 7 positions agree with TRBD1. Germline CDR1 SGHTA, CDR2 FQGNSA. The CDR3 is 15 amino acids. V gave up 6 bases and J gave up 5 bases; unmatched junction bases: 13.